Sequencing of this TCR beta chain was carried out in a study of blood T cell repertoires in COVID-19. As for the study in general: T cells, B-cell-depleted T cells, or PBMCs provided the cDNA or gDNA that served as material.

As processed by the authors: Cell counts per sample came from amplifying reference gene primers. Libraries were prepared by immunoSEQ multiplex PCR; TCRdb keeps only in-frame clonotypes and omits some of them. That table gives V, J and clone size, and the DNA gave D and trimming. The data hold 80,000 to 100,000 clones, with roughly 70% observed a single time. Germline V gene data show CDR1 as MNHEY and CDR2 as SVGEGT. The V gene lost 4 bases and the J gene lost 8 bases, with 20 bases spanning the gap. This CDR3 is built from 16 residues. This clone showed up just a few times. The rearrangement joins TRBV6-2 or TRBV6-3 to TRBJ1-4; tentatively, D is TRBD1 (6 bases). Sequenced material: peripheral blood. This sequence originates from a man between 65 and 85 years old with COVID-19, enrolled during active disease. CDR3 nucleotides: TGTGCCAGCAGTTCCGACAGGACGGGATTGAGAGAAAAACTGTTTTTT. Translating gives CASSSDRTGLREKLFF.